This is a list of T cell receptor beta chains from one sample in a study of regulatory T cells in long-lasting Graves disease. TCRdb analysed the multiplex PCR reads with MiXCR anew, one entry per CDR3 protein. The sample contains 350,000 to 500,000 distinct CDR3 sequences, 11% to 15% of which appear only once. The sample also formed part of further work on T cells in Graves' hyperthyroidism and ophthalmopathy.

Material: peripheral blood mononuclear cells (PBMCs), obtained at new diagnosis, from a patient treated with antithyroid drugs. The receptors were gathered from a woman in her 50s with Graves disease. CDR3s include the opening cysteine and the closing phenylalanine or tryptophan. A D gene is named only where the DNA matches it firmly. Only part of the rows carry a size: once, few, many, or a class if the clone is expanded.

CDR3 DNA: TGCGCCAGCAGCCAAGGACAGGCCTCCTACAATGAGCAGTTCTTC
CDR3 protein: CASSQGQASYNEQFF
clone size: .
D gene: .
V gene: TRBV4-1
J gene: TRBJ2-1

CDR3 DNA: TGCAGCGTTGAAGCCAGACTAATGAACACTGAAGCTTTCTTT
CDR3 protein: CSVEARLMNTEAFF
clone size: few
D gene: .
V gene: TRBV29-1
J gene: TRBJ1-1

CDR3 DNA: TGTGCCATCAGTGAGGGACAGGACTACGAGCAGTACTTC
CDR3 protein: CAISEGQDYEQYF
clone size: many
D gene: TRBD1
V gene: TRBV10-3
J gene: TRBJ2-7

CDR3 DNA: TGCAGTGCTAGAGAAGGGCCAGGACTCAGCTCCTACGAGCAGTACTTC
CDR3 protein: CSAREGPGLSSYEQYF
clone size: many
D gene: .
V gene: TRBV20-1
J gene: TRBJ2-7

CDR3 DNA: TGTGCCAGTAGTATAGCCCTCCGAGAAGGGGAAAATGAAGCTTTCTTT
CDR3 protein: CASSIALREGENEAFF
clone size: few
D gene: .
V gene: TRBV19
J gene: TRBJ1-1

CDR3 DNA: TGTGCCAGCAGTGAAGTCCAGCTTACCTACGAGCAGTACTTC
CDR3 protein: CASSEVQLTYEQYF
clone size: many
D gene: .
V gene: TRBV6-2/TRBV6-3
J gene: TRBJ2-7

CDR3 DNA: TGTGCCAGCAGCGTAGCTCTTAGCGGGCTATCCTACAATGAGCAGTTCTTC
CDR3 protein: CASSVALSGLSYNEQFF
clone size: few
D gene: TRBD2
V gene: TRBV9
J gene: TRBJ2-1

CDR3 DNA: TGCGCCAGCAGCCACCCCAGGGAGAAGGGCAGCAATCAGCCCCAGCATTTT
CDR3 protein: CASSHPREKGSNQPQHF
clone size: once
D gene: .
V gene: TRBV4-1
J gene: TRBJ1-5

CDR3 DNA: TGTGCCAGCAGCATACTTAGCGGAGCTGCCTACAATGAGCAGTTCTTC
CDR3 protein: CASSILSGAAYNEQFF
clone size: .
D gene: .
V gene: TRBV7-2
J gene: TRBJ2-1

CDR3 DNA: TGTGCCAGCAGCTTATCCCAAGTTAGGGGTGAGCAGTTCTTC
CDR3 protein: CASSLSQVRGEQFF
clone size: many
D gene: .
V gene: TRBV11-2
J gene: TRBJ2-1

CDR3 DNA: TGTGCCACCCCGGACAGGGACAGCTCCTACGAGCAGTACTTC
CDR3 protein: CATPDRDSSYEQYF
clone size: many
D gene: TRBD1
V gene: TRBV6-1
J gene: TRBJ2-7

CDR3 DNA: TGTGCCAGCAGAAAAGGCCCGGGACAGGGGCTGGAGACCCAGTACTTC
CDR3 protein: CASRKGPGQGLETQYF
clone size: few
D gene: TRBD1
V gene: TRBV5-4
J gene: TRBJ2-5

CDR3 DNA: TGCAGTGCTAGGGGGGCAGAGGCTGAAAAACTGTTTTTT
CDR3 protein: CSARGAEAEKLFF
clone size: .
D gene: .
V gene: TRBV20-1
J gene: TRBJ1-4

CDR3 DNA: TGTGCCAGCAGTGTGACAGGGGGCGGTGATAGAGATACGCAGTATTTT
CDR3 protein: CASSVTGGGDRDTQYF
clone size: many
D gene: TRBD1
V gene: TRBV28
J gene: TRBJ2-3

CDR3 DNA: TGTGCCAGCAGCTCGGACAGTCAAGAGACCCAGTACTTC
CDR3 protein: CASSSDSQETQYF
clone size: many
D gene: .
V gene: TRBV7-9
J gene: TRBJ2-5

CDR3 DNA: TGTGCCAGCAGTTCGGACAGGGACGGGACCCAGTACTTC
CDR3 protein: CASSSDRDGTQYF
clone size: .
D gene: TRBD1
V gene: TRBV12-3/TRBV12-4
J gene: TRBJ2-5

CDR3 DNA: TGTGCCAGCAGTTTAGGGGCAGTCTGGGAGACCCAGTACTTC
CDR3 protein: CASSLGAVWETQYF
clone size: many
D gene: .
V gene: TRBV28
J gene: TRBJ2-5

CDR3 DNA: TGTGCCAGCAGCCCCCCGGGGGCCCCTGAGACTCTTGAGCAGTTCTTC
CDR3 protein: CASSPPGAPETLEQFF
clone size: .
D gene: .
V gene: TRBV7-3
J gene: TRBJ2-1

CDR3 DNA: TGTGCCATCAGGCCAGGACAGGGAGACACTGAAGCTTTCTTT
CDR3 protein: CAIRPGQGDTEAFF
clone size: few
D gene: TRBD1
V gene: TRBV10-3
J gene: TRBJ1-1

CDR3 DNA: TGTGCCATCAGTGGGGGTCAGAACTATGGCTACACCTTC
CDR3 protein: CAISGGQNYGYTF
clone size: many
D gene: .
V gene: TRBV10-3
J gene: TRBJ1-2

CDR3 DNA: TGTGCCAGCAGCCCCTTCACAGCCTACGAGCAGTACTTC
CDR3 protein: CASSPFTAYEQYF
clone size: many
D gene: .
V gene: TRBV3-1
J gene: TRBJ2-7

CDR3 DNA: TGTGCCAGCAGCTCGGGACTAGCGGTGGGCTACAATGAGCAGTTCTTC
CDR3 protein: CASSSGLAVGYNEQFF
clone size: many
D gene: TRBD2
V gene: TRBV11-3
J gene: TRBJ2-1

CDR3 DNA: TGTGCCAGCTACACGGGACTAGCGGGACGGGAGACCCAGTACTTC
CDR3 protein: CASYTGLAGRETQYF
clone size: few
D gene: TRBD2
V gene: TRBV6-1
J gene: TRBJ2-5

CDR3 DNA: TGCAGTGCTAGCGGTCGAGGGACATTCTACGAGCAGTACTTC
CDR3 protein: CSASGRGTFYEQYF
clone size: many
D gene: .
V gene: TRBV20-1
J gene: TRBJ2-7

CDR3 DNA: TGTGCCAGCAGCCAAGGGGGCAGTCCCTTCTCCTACGAGCAGTACTTC
CDR3 protein: CASSQGGSPFSYEQYF
clone size: many
D gene: .
V gene: TRBV3-1
J gene: TRBJ2-7

CDR3 DNA: TGTGCCAGCAGTGACGGGGGTGGCGACACAGATACGCAGTATTTT
CDR3 protein: CASSDGGGDTDTQYF
clone size: .
D gene: .
V gene: TRBV27
J gene: TRBJ2-3

CDR3 DNA: TGTGCCAGCAGCCAAGACCAATTAGCGGGAGGGACCTACAATGAGCAGTTCTTC
CDR3 protein: CASSQDQLAGGTYNEQFF
clone size: .
D gene: TRBD2
V gene: TRBV3-1
J gene: TRBJ2-1

CDR3 DNA: TGTGCCACTGAAGAGGGGACAGGGGGACAAGATACGCAGTATTTT
CDR3 protein: CATEEGTGGQDTQYF
clone size: many
D gene: TRBD1
V gene: TRBV12-3/TRBV12-4
J gene: TRBJ2-3

CDR3 DNA: TGTGCCAGCATATCTAGAAGGGACGGCGACTATGGCTACACCTTC
CDR3 protein: CASISRRDGDYGYTF
clone size: many
D gene: .
V gene: TRBV13
J gene: TRBJ1-2

CDR3 DNA: TGTGCCAGCAGTTTACCCCCGGGACTAGCGGGTCACAATGAGCAGTTCTTC
CDR3 protein: CASSLPPGLAGHNEQFF
clone size: .
D gene: TRBD2
V gene: TRBV27
J gene: TRBJ2-1

CDR3 DNA: TGTGCCAGTAGTCCAGCCTTTGCCAAAAACATTCAGTACTTC
CDR3 protein: CASSPAFAKNIQYF
clone size: few
D gene: .
V gene: TRBV19
J gene: TRBJ2-4

CDR3 DNA: TGTGCCAGCAGTCAACCCGGCGGGGACGCCTTGGGAAACACCATATATTTT
CDR3 protein: CASSQPGGDALGNTIYF
clone size: .
D gene: .
V gene: TRBV3-1
J gene: TRBJ1-3

CDR3 DNA: TGTGCCAGCAGCCCAACGGGGACGGTGACTGAAGCTTTCTTT
CDR3 protein: CASSPTGTVTEAFF
clone size: few
D gene: .
V gene: TRBV3-1
J gene: TRBJ1-1

CDR3 DNA: TGTGCCAGCTCACCCGACAGCAACCTCTATGGCTACACCTTC
CDR3 protein: CASSPDSNLYGYTF
clone size: many
D gene: .
V gene: TRBV18
J gene: TRBJ1-2

CDR3 DNA: TGTGCCAGCAGCTCCCCCGTGTGGACTAGCGGGAGGGTAACAAATGAGCAGTTCTTC
CDR3 protein: CASSSPVWTSGRVTNEQFF
clone size: .
D gene: TRBD2
V gene: TRBV11-2
J gene: TRBJ2-1

CDR3 DNA: TGTGCCAGCAGCGTAGCTACCGGACAGCAAGCTAATGAAAAACTGTTTTTT
CDR3 protein: CASSVATGQQANEKLFF
clone size: few
D gene: .
V gene: TRBV9
J gene: TRBJ1-4

CDR3 DNA: TGTGCCAGCAGTGAATATATCAACGGGAGGCTTAGCACCGGGGAGCTGTTTTTT
CDR3 protein: CASSEYINGRLSTGELFF
clone size: .
D gene: TRBD2
V gene: TRBV25-1
J gene: TRBJ2-2

CDR3 DNA: TGTGCCAGCAGTTGGATTAGCGGGCGGGACAATGAGCAGTTCTTC
CDR3 protein: CASSWISGRDNEQFF
clone size: many
D gene: TRBD2
V gene: TRBV28
J gene: TRBJ2-1

CDR3 DNA: TGCGCCAGCAGCTCGAGAGAGTCGCAGGGGGTAGCTTTCTTT
CDR3 protein: CASSSRESQGVAFF
clone size: many
D gene: TRBD1
V gene: TRBV5-1
J gene: TRBJ1-1

CDR3 DNA: TGTGCCAGCAGTTTATGGACAGGAACAGATACGCAGTATTTT
CDR3 protein: CASSLWTGTDTQYF
clone size: .
D gene: TRBD1
V gene: TRBV6-2/TRBV6-3
J gene: TRBJ2-3

CDR3 DNA: TGTGCCAGCAGTTTAGGGACTAGGTCCCCCTACGAGCAGTACTTC
CDR3 protein: CASSLGTRSPYEQYF
clone size: many
D gene: TRBD2
V gene: TRBV28
J gene: TRBJ2-7

CDR3 DNA: TGTGCCAGCAGTAGAACCGGGACAGTGTCCTACAATGAGCAGTTCTTC
CDR3 protein: CASSRTGTVSYNEQFF
clone size: many
D gene: TRBD1
V gene: TRBV7-8
J gene: TRBJ2-1

CDR3 DNA: TGTGCCAGCAGCGCCTCTAGCGGGCCTCGCACAGATACGCAGTATTTT
CDR3 protein: CASSASSGPRTDTQYF
clone size: few
D gene: TRBD2
V gene: TRBV9
J gene: TRBJ2-3

CDR3 DNA: TGTGCCAGCAGCTTAGATCAAGGGGTCCACGAGCAGTACTTC
CDR3 protein: CASSLDQGVHEQYF
clone size: many
D gene: .
V gene: TRBV11-2
J gene: TRBJ2-7

CDR3 DNA: TGTGCCAGCAGTGCAGGGGCTACCTATAATTCACCCCTCCACTTT
CDR3 protein: CASSAGATYNSPLHF
clone size: few
D gene: .
V gene: TRBV28
J gene: TRBJ1-6

CDR3 DNA: TGTGCCATCAGTGCCCGGGACAGCGTTAACACTGAAGCTTTCTTT
CDR3 protein: CAISARDSVNTEAFF
clone size: many
D gene: TRBD1
V gene: TRBV10-3
J gene: TRBJ1-1

CDR3 DNA: TGCAGCGTCCTTGGACTAGCGGGAGGAGGGAGCTCCTACAATGAGCAGTTCTTC
CDR3 protein: CSVLGLAGGGSSYNEQFF
clone size: .
D gene: TRBD2
V gene: TRBV29-1
J gene: TRBJ2-1

CDR3 DNA: TGTGCCAGTAGTATTAAAAGGCTAGCGGGAGGTTTGGAGACCCAGTACTTC
CDR3 protein: CASSIKRLAGGLETQYF
clone size: .
D gene: TRBD2
V gene: TRBV19
J gene: TRBJ2-5

CDR3 DNA: TGTGCCAGCAGCTCCGGGCTAGCGGGCACAGATACGCAGTATTTT
CDR3 protein: CASSSGLAGTDTQYF
clone size: many
D gene: TRBD2
V gene: TRBV28
J gene: TRBJ2-3

CDR3 DNA: TGCAGTGCCAGGACTAGCGGAGCCAAAAACATTCAGTACTTC
CDR3 protein: CSARTSGAKNIQYF
clone size: .
D gene: TRBD2
V gene: TRBV20-1
J gene: TRBJ2-4

CDR3 DNA: TGTGCCAGCAGCTATGACACACCCTATGGCTACACCTTC
CDR3 protein: CASSYDTPYGYTF
clone size: few
D gene: .
V gene: TRBV7-9
J gene: TRBJ1-2